A single sample gave rise to the 4 T cell receptor beta chains below, sequenced in a study of cytomegalovirus exposure and HLA in healthy donors (dated by TCRdb to 2016 to 2017). The library was prepared using the immunoSEQ multiplex PCR assay. A mixture of 60 forward primers for TCR Vbeta segments and 13 reverse primers for TCR Jbeta segments was used in the multiplex PCR. As stored in TCRdb, this immuneACCESS dataset retains in-frame rearrangements with V and J assigned. A fraction of the clones does not appear; measured against another copy, unresolved V genes explain less than half of the discrepancy, and the remainder lacks a known reason. For this sample there are about 120,000 clones; around 81% appear just once. The ten largest clones capture around 4.2% of the sample. The sample was PBMCs. The source of these receptors is a woman younger than 45 in good health and CMV-seronegative.

The chain joins TRBV5-1 to TRBJ1-6; 8 bases fit TRBD1. The V gene end was trimmed by 4 bases and the J gene end by 8 bases; junction bases not matched to a gene: 11. The length of the CDR3 is 16 residues. Germline V gene data show CDR1 as SGHRS and CDR2 as YFSETQ. CDR3 nucleotides: TGCGCCAGCAGCCCAAGGCCCCAGGGGGCGGATTCACCCCTCCACTTT. It yields the protein CASSPRPQGADSPLHF. Full variable domain (outside the CDR3, taken from reference TRBV5-1 and TRBJ1-6): KAGVTQTPRYLIKTRGQQVTLSCSPISGHRSVSWYQQTPGQGLQFLFEYFSETQRNKGNFPGRFSGRQFSNSRSEMNVSTLELGDSALYLCASSPRPQGADSPLHFGNGTRLTVT.

The chain is built from TRBV7-3 and TRBJ2-3; 7 bases agree with TRBD2. Per germline, CDR1 SGHTA and CDR2 FQGTGA. This CDR3 is 14 amino acids long. With 7 bases clipped from V and 1 base from J, the junction kept 5 bases outside the gene matches. CDR3 nucleotides: TGTGCCAGCAAGGGCGGGAGTGGCACAGATACGCAGTATTTT. This sequence encodes CASKGGSGTDTQYF.

The V gene is TRBV19, the J gene TRBJ1-2; 12 nucleotides align to TRBD1. Germline CDR1 LNHDA, CDR2 SQIVND (reference sequence). The V segment lost 5 bases and the J segment 8 bases; nucleotides outside the gene matches: 6. The CDR3 spans 14 residues. CDR3 nucleotide sequence: TGTGCCAGTAGTTCGGGACAGGGGGCGGAGGGCTACACCTTC. Translated: CASSSGQGAEGYTF. The whole variable domain, filled in from reference TRBV19 and TRBJ1-2, reads DGGITQSPKYLFRKEGQNVTLSCEQNLNHDAMYWYRQDPGQGLRLIYYSQIVNDFQKGDIAEGYSVSREKKESFPLTVTSAQKNPTAFYLCASSSGQGAEGYTFGSGTRLTVV.

The gene calls are TRBV19 and TRBJ2-7; the D gene is possibly TRBD1 (5 bases). With 3 bases removed from V and 0 bases from J, the gap between germline ends came to 12 bases. This CDR3 spans 15 amino acids. The germline CDR1 and CDR2 sequences are LNHDA and SQIVND (reference sequence). The CDR3 sequence: CASSISGQSSYEQYF. As DNA, the CDR3 is TGTGCCAGTAGTATTTCAGGGCAGAGCTCCTACGAGCAGTACTTC.